The 5 T cell receptor beta chains below come from one sample, sequenced in a study of blood T cell repertoires in COVID-19 (dated by TCRdb to 2019 to 2021). Library generation was performed with the immunoSEQ multiplex PCR assay. TCRdb holds this immuneACCESS table with in-frame rearrangements only. Some clones are missing; in checked studies, unresolved V genes explain under half, and the rest has no known cause. The sample contains 100,000 to 150,000 clones, approximately 80% of them found a single time. 3.5% to 4% of the sample comes from the top ten. Specimen: peripheral blood. The receptors were sampled from a woman in her forties or fifties with acute or convalescent COVID-19.

J is TRBJ2-7 and V is TRBV23-1; maybe TRBD1 (7 bases). TRBV23-1 is assigned to the ORF class and has an uncertain function. This CDR3 spans 16 amino acids. Trimming cost V 2 bases and J 6 bases, with 20 bases left between them. DNA for the CDR3: TGCGCCAGCAGTCAAAAACGGGAAGGACAGGAGGGCGAGCAGTACTTC. Its protein is CASSQKREGQEGEQYF.

The V gene is TRBV29-1, the J gene TRBJ1-1; D unclear. V was shortened by 7 bases and J by 3 bases, with 12 bases between the two germline ends. The CDR3 is made up of 12 amino acids. Per germline, CDR1 SQVTM and CDR2 ANQGSEA. The CDR3 DNA follows: TGCAGCGGGGTTGTCGGGGACACTGAAGCTTTCTTT. This sequence encodes CSGVVGDTEAFF.

This chain uses TRBV6-5 with TRBJ2-7; D possibly corresponds to TRBD1 (5 bases). The CDR3 spans 14 residues. Germline values: CDR1 MNHEY, CDR2 SVGAGI. Trimming removed 2 bases from V and 5 bases from J, with 13 bases in between. The CDR3 region is CASSYVQGRNEQYF. The CDR3 DNA reads TGTGCCAGCAGTTACGTGCAGGGTCGTAACGAGCAGTACTTC.

This clone has just one count. This rearrangement joins TRBV5-1 to TRBJ2-5; 13 bases are a match to TRBD2. The V segment lost 5 bases and the J segment 5 bases; nucleotides outside the gene matches: 3. The CDR3 has 14 residues. CDR1 and CDR2 (germline): SGHRS, YFSETQ. The CDR3 nucleotides are TGCGCCAGCAGTCAGACTAGCGGGAGGGAGACCCAGTACTTC. Protein product: CASSQTSGRETQYF. Full variable domain (missing parts from reference TRBV5-1 and TRBJ2-5): KAGVTQTPRYLIKTRGQQVTLSCSPISGHRSVSWYQQTPGQGLQFLFEYFSETQRNKGNFPGRFSGRQFSNSRSEMNVSTLELGDSALYLCASSQTSGRETQYFGPGTRLLVL.

This clone was counted only a few times. The rearrangement links TRBV7-9 to TRBJ2-5; 13 nucleotides line up with TRBD2. The CDR3 loop spans 19 amino acids. V shed 2 bases and J 4 bases; nucleotides not matched to a gene: 13. Germline V gene data show CDR1 as SEHNR and CDR2 as FQNEAQ (reference sequence). This CDR3 reads CASSLRGTSGNLGGETQYF. In DNA form, the CDR3 reads TGTGCCAGCAGCTTAAGAGGGACTAGCGGGAACCTAGGGGGAGAGACCCAGTACTTC.